These T cell receptor beta chains were read from a single sample in a study of blood T cell repertoires in COVID-19. Generated by immunoSEQ multiplex PCR, the TCRdb table keeps only in-frame clones and is missing some. The sample holds roughly 20,000 clones, over 90% seen once. The sample taken for sequencing was peripheral blood. Receptor source: a woman in her fifties or sixties with active COVID-19. Each CDR3 is given with its conserved first and last residue. D genes are given only for firm matches. Size values are once, few and many counts, or a class for expanded clones, and some rows have none.

clone size: .; V gene: TRBV5-1; J gene: TRBJ1-1; D gene: .; CDR3 DNA: TGCGCCAGCAGGTTGGGACAAGTGAACACTGAAGCTTTCTTT; CDR3 protein: CASRLGQVNTEAFF
clone size: once; V gene: TRBV27; J gene: TRBJ2-6; D gene: TRBD1; CDR3 DNA: TGTGCCAGCACCCCGGGACAGCTAATCTCTGGGGCCAACGTCCTGACTTTC; CDR3 protein: CASTPGQLISGANVLTF
clone size: once; V gene: TRBV6-5; J gene: TRBJ1-1; D gene: TRBD1; CDR3 DNA: TGTGCCGGTAGACAGGGGCAGAACACTGAAGCTTTCTTT; CDR3 protein: CAGRQGQNTEAFF
clone size: .; V gene: TRBV25-1; J gene: TRBJ1-1; D gene: TRBD1; CDR3 DNA: TGTGCCAGTACCGGACAGGAGAACACTGAAGCTTTCTTT; CDR3 protein: CASTGQENTEAFF
clone size: .; V gene: TRBV21-1; J gene: TRBJ1-5; D gene: .; CDR3 DNA: TGTGCCAGCAGCACGAAAACGGACAGGGGGCAAAGCCCCGTTCCTGACAATCAGCCCCAGCATTTT; CDR3 protein: CASSTKTDRGQSPVPDNQPQHF
clone size: once; V gene: TRBV4-1; J gene: TRBJ2-4; D gene: .; CDR3 DNA: TGCGCCAGCAGCCAAGCTAGTGATCGGGGGGCGACCAAAAACATTCAGTACTTC; CDR3 protein: CASSQASDRGATKNIQYF
clone size: .; V gene: TRBV3-1/TRBV3-2; J gene: TRBJ2-2; D gene: TRBD2; CDR3 DNA: TGTGCCAGCAGCCAAGGGACTAGCGGGAACACCGGGGAGCTGTTTTTT; CDR3 protein: CASSQGTSGNTGELFF
clone size: .; V gene: TRBV2; J gene: TRBJ1-2; D gene: .; CDR3 DNA: TGTGCCAGCAGTGAACAAGCAGGGGCGGCTAACTATGGCTACACCTTC; CDR3 protein: CASSEQAGAANYGYTF
clone size: once; V gene: TRBV27; J gene: TRBJ1-1; D gene: .; CDR3 DNA: TGTGCCAGCAGCCCCGGCCGAGGGATGGAGAACACTGAAGCTTTCTTT; CDR3 protein: CASSPGRGMENTEAFF
clone size: .; V gene: TRBV6-5; J gene: TRBJ1-2; D gene: .; CDR3 DNA: TGTGCCAGCAGAGAGTCCCCACTAGGGGGCTATGGCTACACCTTC; CDR3 protein: CASRESPLGGYGYTF
clone size: .; V gene: TRBV18; J gene: TRBJ1-3; D gene: .; CDR3 DNA: TGTGCCAGCTCACCCGCTTCCGGGGGTGGAAACACCATATATTTT; CDR3 protein: CASSPASGGGNTIYF
clone size: .; V gene: TRBV7-6; J gene: TRBJ2-5; D gene: .; CDR3 DNA: TGTGCCAGCAGTCCCAAGGCAGGGTTGAGAGAGACCCAGTACTTC; CDR3 protein: CASSPKAGLRETQYF
clone size: .; V gene: TRBV2; J gene: TRBJ2-1; D gene: TRBD1; CDR3 DNA: TGTGCCAGCACAAGACAGGGGACCTACAATGAGCAGTTCTTC; CDR3 protein: CASTRQGTYNEQFF
clone size: .; V gene: TRBV4-1; J gene: TRBJ2-3; D gene: TRBD2; CDR3 DNA: TGCGCCAGCAGCCAAGGGTATGAAGCGGGAGCAAGTTATACGCAGTATTTT; CDR3 protein: CASSQGYEAGASYTQYF
clone size: few; V gene: TRBV2; J gene: TRBJ2-7; D gene: TRBD2; CDR3 DNA: TGTGCCAGCAGGGGGACTAGCAGGGGTCACGAGCAGTACTTC; CDR3 protein: CASRGTSRGHEQYF
clone size: .; V gene: TRBV25-1; J gene: TRBJ1-1; D gene: .; CDR3 DNA: TGTGCCAGTTTAGGAGTAGGGGTGAACACTGAAGCTTTCTTT; CDR3 protein: CASLGVGVNTEAFF
clone size: .; V gene: TRBV24-1; J gene: TRBJ1-5; D gene: .; CDR3 DNA: TGTGCCACCAGTGAAGCCGGGACATCTAGCAATCAGCCCCAGCATTTT; CDR3 protein: CATSEAGTSSNQPQHF
clone size: .; V gene: TRBV9; J gene: TRBJ1-4; D gene: .; CDR3 DNA: TGTGCCAGCAGCGTAGGCCCCCTCGGAACTAATGAAAAACTGTTTTTT; CDR3 protein: CASSVGPLGTNEKLFF
clone size: few; V gene: TRBV3-1/TRBV3-2; J gene: TRBJ2-7; D gene: .; CDR3 DNA: TGTGCCAGCAGCAGACGTACAGGGCGGGTGGACGAGCAGTACTTC; CDR3 protein: CASSRRTGRVDEQYF
clone size: .; V gene: TRBV29-1; J gene: TRBJ2-2; D gene: .; CDR3 DNA: TGCAGCGTTGAGGTTCGGGAGTCTGGCGGGGAGCTGTTTTTT; CDR3 protein: CSVEVRESGGELFF
clone size: .; V gene: TRBV20-1; J gene: TRBJ1-1; D gene: .; CDR3 DNA: TGCAGTGCTAGTAAAGGGGGGGTTGCTGAAGCTTTCTTT; CDR3 protein: CSASKGGVAEAFF
clone size: .; V gene: TRBV5-1; J gene: TRBJ2-1; D gene: TRBD2; CDR3 DNA: TGCGCCAGCAGCTTGACTAGCGGGAGCTCCTACAATGAGCAGTTCTTC; CDR3 protein: CASSLTSGSSYNEQFF
clone size: once; V gene: TRBV18; J gene: TRBJ2-7; D gene: TRBD1; CDR3 DNA: TGTGCCAGCTCACAAGGACAGGGCCTCGATTACGAGCAGTACTTC; CDR3 protein: CASSQGQGLDYEQYF